Following are 7 T cell receptor beta chains from one sample sequenced in a study of cytomegalovirus exposure and HLA in healthy donors. The PCR used 60 Vbeta and 13 Jbeta primers. Profiling relied on immunoSEQ multiplex PCR, and the TCRdb table lists in-frame clones only, not all of them. The sample has over 120,000 clones. The sequenced sample consisted of PBMCs. Receptors originate from a male donor in good health and CMV-seronegative.

J is TRBJ2-4 and V is TRBV7-2, with 8 bases lining up with TRBD1. The V and J ends lost 2 bases and 6 bases, in that order; junction bases with no gene match: 0. This CDR3 spans 13 amino acids. Germline CDR1 is SGHTA and CDR2 is FQGNSA. CDR3 in DNA: TGTGCCAGCAGCTTACAGGGGGCAAACATTCAGTACTTC. Translated: CASSLQGANIQYF.

The chain joins TRBV28 to TRBJ2-7, with D unclear. V gave up 3 bases and J gave up 1 base, with 7 bases separating them. Germline assignment: CDR1 MDHEN and CDR2 SYDVKM. There are 13 residues in the CDR3. The CDR3 bases are TGTGCCAGCAGTTTTGGGCCTTCCTACGAGCAGTACTTC. This translates into CASSFGPSYEQYF.

This chain links TRBV9 with TRBJ2-5, with 10 nucleotides matching TRBD2. The V and J ends lost 0 bases and 3 bases, in that order; junction bases with no gene match: 5. Germline CDR1 and CDR2: SGDLS and YYNGEE. The CDR3 spans 16 residues. This CDR3 is CASSVGASGGEETQYF. The DNA for the CDR3 is TGTGCCAGCAGCGTAGGAGCTAGCGGGGGAGAAGAGACCCAGTACTTC.

This chain links TRBV4-2 with TRBJ1-2, with 9 bases that match TRBD1. The junction had 9 bases not matched to a gene; V was cut back by 1 base and J by 3 bases. This CDR3 spans 17 amino acids. Germline lookup yields CDR1 LGHNA and CDR2 YNFKEQ. CDR3 DNA sequence: TGTGCCAGCAGCCAAGCCCCCGGGGACAGGGACGACTATGGCTACACCTTC. Translating it yields CASSQAPGDRDDYGYTF.

The chain is built from TRBV29-1 and TRBJ1-1; TRBD1 is a possible D gene (6 bases). Trimming took 1 base from V and 10 from J, leaving 13 bases between them. The length of the CDR3 is 12 residues. Germline V gene sequence: CDR1 SQVTM, CDR2 ANQGSEA. The CDR3 nucleotides read TGCAGCGTTGAAGGCTCGGGCAGGGGAGCTTTCTTT. This encodes CSVEGSGRGAFF.

The chain has TRBV5-1 and TRBJ1-1, with D perhaps TRBD1 (5 bases). Per the germline V gene, CDR1 is SGHRS and CDR2 is YFSETQ. Deletions cut 4 bases from V and 1 base from J, with 14 bases between. The length of the CDR3 is 15 residues. The CDR3 sequence: CASSTAGFRNTEAFF. The CDR3 nucleotides read TGCGCCAGCAGCACGGCAGGGTTCAGGAACACTGAAGCTTTCTTT.

The chain recombines TRBV30 with TRBJ2-1; maybe TRBD1 (5 bases). Germline loops: CDR1 GTSNPN, CDR2 SVGIG (reference sequence). Trimming pared 8 bases from V and 4 bases from J, leaving 12 bases between. The CDR3 is 12 amino acids. CDR3 bases: TGTGCCCAAAGGGGCTATTACAATGAGCAGTTCTTC. Protein: CAQRGYYNEQFF.